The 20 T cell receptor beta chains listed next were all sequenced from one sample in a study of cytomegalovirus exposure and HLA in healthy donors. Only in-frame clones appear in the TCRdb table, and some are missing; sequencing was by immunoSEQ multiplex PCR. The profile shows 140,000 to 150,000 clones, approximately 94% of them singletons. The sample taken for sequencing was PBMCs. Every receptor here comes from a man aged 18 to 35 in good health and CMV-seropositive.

Here the CDR3 DNA reads TGCAGCGTTGAAGAAGCAGGGTTTGAGACCCAGTACTTC. Its translation: CSVEEAGFETQYF. This chain links TRBV29-1 with TRBJ2-5, with TRBD1 as a possible D gene (5 bases). Trimming left V 0 bases short and J 5 bases short, with 10 bases between. Germline V lookup: CDR1 SQVTM, CDR2 ANQGSEA. The CDR3 has 13 residues.

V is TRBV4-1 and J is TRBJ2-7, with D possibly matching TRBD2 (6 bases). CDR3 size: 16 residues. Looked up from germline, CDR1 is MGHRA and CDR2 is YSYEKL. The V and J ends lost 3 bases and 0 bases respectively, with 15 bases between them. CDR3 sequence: CASSQDFSGFSYEQYF. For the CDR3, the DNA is TGCGCCAGCAGCCAGGACTTTAGCGGTTTCTCCTACGAGCAGTACTTC.

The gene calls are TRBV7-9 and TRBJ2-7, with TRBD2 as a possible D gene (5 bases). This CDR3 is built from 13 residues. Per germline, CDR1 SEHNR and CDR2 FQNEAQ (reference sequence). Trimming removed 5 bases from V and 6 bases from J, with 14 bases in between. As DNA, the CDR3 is TGTGCCAGCAGCGTCCTAGCTATAGGCGAGCAGTACTTC. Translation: CASSVLAIGEQYF.

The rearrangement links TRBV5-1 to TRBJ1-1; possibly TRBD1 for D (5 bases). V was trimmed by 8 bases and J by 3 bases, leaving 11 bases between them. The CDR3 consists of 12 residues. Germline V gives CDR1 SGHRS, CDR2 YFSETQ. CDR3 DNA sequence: TGCGCCAGTTACGACAGAGACACTGAAGCTTTCTTT. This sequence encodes CASYDRDTEAFF. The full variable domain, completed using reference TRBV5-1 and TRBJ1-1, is KAGVTQTPRYLIKTRGQQVTLSCSPISGHRSVSWYQQTPGQGLQFLFEYFSETQRNKGNFPGRFSGRQFSNSRSEMNVSTLELGDSALYLCASYDRDTEAFFGQGTRLTVV.

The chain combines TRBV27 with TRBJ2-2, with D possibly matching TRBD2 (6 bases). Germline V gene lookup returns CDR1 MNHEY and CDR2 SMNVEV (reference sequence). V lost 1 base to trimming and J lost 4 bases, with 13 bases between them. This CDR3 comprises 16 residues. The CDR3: CASSLFSLASTGELFF. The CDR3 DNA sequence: TGTGCCAGCAGTTTATTTAGTCTAGCGAGCACCGGGGAGCTGTTTTTT.

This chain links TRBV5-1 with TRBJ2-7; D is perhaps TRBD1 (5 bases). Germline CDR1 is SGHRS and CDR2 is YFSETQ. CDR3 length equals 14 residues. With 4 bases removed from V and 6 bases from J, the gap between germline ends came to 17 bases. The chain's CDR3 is CASSPTLQGFEQYF. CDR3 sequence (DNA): TGCGCCAGCAGCCCGACCCTCCAGGGTTTCGAGCAGTACTTC.

CDR3 sequence: CASSQGTGRQPQHF. In DNA, the CDR3 is TGTGCCAGTAGCCAAGGGACAGGGCGCCAGCCCCAGCATTTT. The chain links TRBV19 to TRBJ1-5; 9 positions match TRBD1. Germline CDR1 and CDR2: LNHDA and SQIVND (reference sequence). V lost 6 bases and J lost 7; bases outside the gene matches: 7. CDR3 length: 14 amino acids. Full variable domain (remainder filled in from reference TRBV19 and TRBJ1-5): DGGITQSPKYLFRKEGQNVTLSCEQNLNHDAMYWYRQDPGQGLRLIYYSQIVNDFQKGDIAEGYSVSREKKESFPLTVTSAQKNPTAFYLCASSQGTGRQPQHFGDGTRLSIL.

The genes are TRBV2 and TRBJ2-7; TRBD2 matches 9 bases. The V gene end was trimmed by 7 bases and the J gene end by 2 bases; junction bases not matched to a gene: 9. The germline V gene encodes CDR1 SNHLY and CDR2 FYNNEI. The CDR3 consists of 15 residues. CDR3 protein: CASTGSGSLAYEQYF. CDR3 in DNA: TGTGCCAGCACCGGTAGCGGGAGCCTCGCCTACGAGCAGTACTTC.

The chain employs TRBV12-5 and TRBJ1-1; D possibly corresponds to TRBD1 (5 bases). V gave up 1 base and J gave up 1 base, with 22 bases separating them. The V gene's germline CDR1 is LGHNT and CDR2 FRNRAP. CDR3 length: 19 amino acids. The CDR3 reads CASGLDSGAATWRNTEAFF. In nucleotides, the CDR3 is TGTGCTAGTGGTTTGGACAGTGGGGCAGCGACCTGGAGGAACACTGAAGCTTTCTTT.

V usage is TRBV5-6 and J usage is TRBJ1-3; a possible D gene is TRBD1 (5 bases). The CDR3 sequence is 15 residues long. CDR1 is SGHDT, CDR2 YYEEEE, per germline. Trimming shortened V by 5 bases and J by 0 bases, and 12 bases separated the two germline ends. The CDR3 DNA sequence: TGTGCCAGCAGTCAGGGATGGGGCTCTGGAAACACCATATATTTT. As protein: CASSQGWGSGNTIYF.

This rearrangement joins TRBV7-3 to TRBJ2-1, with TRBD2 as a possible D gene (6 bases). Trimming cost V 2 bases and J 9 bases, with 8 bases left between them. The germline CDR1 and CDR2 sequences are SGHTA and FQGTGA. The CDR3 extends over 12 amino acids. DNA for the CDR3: TGTGCCAGCAGCTTAGGGGGGACTGAGCAGTTCTTC. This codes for CASSLGGTEQFF.

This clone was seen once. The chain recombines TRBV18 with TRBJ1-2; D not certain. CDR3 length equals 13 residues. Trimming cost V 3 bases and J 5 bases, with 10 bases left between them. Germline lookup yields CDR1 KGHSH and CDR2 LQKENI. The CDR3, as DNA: TGTGCCAGCTCACCGGCGGGGAAGTATGGCTACACCTTC. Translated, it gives CASSPAGKYGYTF.

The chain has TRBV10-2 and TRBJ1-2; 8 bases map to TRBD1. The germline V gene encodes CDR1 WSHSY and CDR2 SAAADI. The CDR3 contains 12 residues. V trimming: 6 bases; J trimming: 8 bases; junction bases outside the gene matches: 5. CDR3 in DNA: TGCGCCAGCAGAGGACAGGGTTTCGGCTACACCTTC. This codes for CASRGQGFGYTF.

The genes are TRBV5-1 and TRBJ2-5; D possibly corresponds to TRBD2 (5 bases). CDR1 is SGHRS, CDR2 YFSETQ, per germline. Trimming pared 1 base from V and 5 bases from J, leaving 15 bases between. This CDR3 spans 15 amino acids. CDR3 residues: CASSLIRLAQETQYF. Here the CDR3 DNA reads TGCGCCAGCAGCTTGATTAGGCTAGCCCAGGAGACCCAGTACTTC.

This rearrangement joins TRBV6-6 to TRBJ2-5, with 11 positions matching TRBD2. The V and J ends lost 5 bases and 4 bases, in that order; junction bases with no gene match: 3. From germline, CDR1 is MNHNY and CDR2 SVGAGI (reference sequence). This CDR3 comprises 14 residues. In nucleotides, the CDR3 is TGTGCCAGCAGTCCTAGCGGGAGGTTAGAGACCCAGTACTTC. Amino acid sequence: CASSPSGRLETQYF.

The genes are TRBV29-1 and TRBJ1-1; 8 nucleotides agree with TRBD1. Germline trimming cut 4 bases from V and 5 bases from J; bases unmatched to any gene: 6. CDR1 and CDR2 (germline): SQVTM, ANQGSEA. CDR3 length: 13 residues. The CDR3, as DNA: TGCAGCGTTGTCCAGGGGGCTAATACTGAAGCTTTCTTT. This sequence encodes CSVVQGANTEAFF.

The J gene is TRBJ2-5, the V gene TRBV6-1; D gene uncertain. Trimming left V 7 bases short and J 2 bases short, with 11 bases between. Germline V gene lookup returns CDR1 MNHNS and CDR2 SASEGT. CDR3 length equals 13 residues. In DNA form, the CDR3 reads TGTGCCAGCAACCAAGCGATTCAAGAGACCCAGTACTTC. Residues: CASNQAIQETQYF.

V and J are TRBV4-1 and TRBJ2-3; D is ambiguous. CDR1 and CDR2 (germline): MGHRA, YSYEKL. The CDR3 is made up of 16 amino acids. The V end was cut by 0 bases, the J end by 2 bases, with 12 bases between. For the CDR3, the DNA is TGCGCCAGCAGCCAAGAGGGTCAGGTACACACAGATACGCAGTATTTT. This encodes CASSQEGQVHTDTQYF.

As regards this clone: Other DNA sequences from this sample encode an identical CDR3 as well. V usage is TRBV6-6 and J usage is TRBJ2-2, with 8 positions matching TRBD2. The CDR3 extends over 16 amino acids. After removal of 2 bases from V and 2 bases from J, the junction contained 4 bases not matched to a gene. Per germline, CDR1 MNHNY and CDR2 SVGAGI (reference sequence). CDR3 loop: CASSYAGGVNTGELFF. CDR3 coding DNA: TGTGCCAGCAGTTACGCGGGGGGAGTAAACACCGGGGAGCTGTTTTTT.

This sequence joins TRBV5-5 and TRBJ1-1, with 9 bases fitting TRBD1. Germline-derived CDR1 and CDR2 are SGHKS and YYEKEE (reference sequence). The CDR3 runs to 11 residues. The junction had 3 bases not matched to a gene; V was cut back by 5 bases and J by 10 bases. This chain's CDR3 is CASSSGQGAFF. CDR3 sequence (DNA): TGTGCCAGCAGTTCGGGACAGGGAGCTTTCTTT.